This T cell receptor beta chain emerged from a study of OX40 agonist ivuxolimab in advanced cancers. Study-level results: Fewer expanded clones were found on average in CD4+ than in CD8+ T cells. At doses 0.1 to 3.0 mg/kg, CD4+ and CD8+ clones expanded.

Germline V gene data show CDR1 as SEHNR and CDR2 as FQNEAQ (reference sequence). The CDR3 loop spans 16 amino acids. V lost 4 bases and J lost 4; bases outside the gene matches: 5. This clone was observed a few times. Its antigen is unidentified. Clones were read by immunoSEQ multiplex PCR, and TCRdb kept only the in-frame ones, dropping some. The profile shows tens of thousands of clones, about 86% of them singletons. This TCR was recovered from an adult with an advanced solid tumor such as melanoma, head and neck, liver or kidney cancer. This chain uses TRBV7-9 with TRBJ2-1; 12 bases map to TRBD2. This material consisted of CD4+ or CD8+ T cells sorted from blood, taken in a trial of the OX40 agonist ivuxolimab. In DNA, the CDR3 is TGTGCCAGCAGCTACTGGACTAGCGGGATTTACAATGAGCAGTTCTTC. Encoded protein: CASSYWTSGIYNEQFF.